These 29 T cell receptor beta chains came from one sample sequenced in a study of glioma-infiltrating T cells. TCR alpha and beta CDR3 regions were amplified from RNA using iRepertoire nested multiplex PCR. MiXCR, applied by TCRdb to the multiplex PCR reads, yields one record per CDR3 protein. The top ten clones hold about 12% of a sample with 300,000 to 400,000 distinct CDR3 sequences, 41% of them seen once. The source material was glioma tissue, nonneoplastic brain tissue, or PBMCs (not recorded which). Receptors originate from a human donor with low-grade glioma or glioblastoma, undergoing nonglioma brain surgery, or in good health (not recorded which).

V is TRBV7-3 and J is TRBJ2-3; D unresolved. The CDR3 covers 13 residues. V gave up 1 base and J gave up 5 bases, with 7 bases separating them. CDR1 is SGHTA and CDR2 is FQGTGA in the germline V gene. Written as DNA, the CDR3 is TGTGCCAGCAGCTTAAGCCGCCGAGATACGCAGTATTTT. Amino acids: CASSLSRRDTQYF.

Turning to this clonotype: Because the CDR3's place on the DNA is in doubt, the DNA is left out and the CDR3 is given as listed by TCRdb. This chain joins TRBV6-2 or TRBV6-3 and TRBJ2-5; the DNA was not used to check the table's D call, TRBD2. The CDR3 has 20 amino acids, counting both end residues. Germline V gene data show CDR1 as MNHEY and CDR2 as SVGEGT. This chain's CDR3 is CASSSYICSARDTGGRTQYF.

Of note for this clonotype: An end of the junction does not agree with germline; a read error may underlie this. The gene calls are TRBV7-9 and TRBJ2-1, with D maybe TRBD1 (5 bases). The CDR3 is made up of 16 amino acids. In germline, CDR1 is SEHNR, CDR2 FQNEAQ (reference sequence). The CDR3 region has the DNA TGTGCCAGCAGCTATGAGGTGGGGCCCTCCTACGATGAGCAGTTCTTC. Its translation: CASSYEVGPSYDEQFF.

This clonotype was counted at least ten times. This chain links TRBV27 with TRBJ1-5; D is unclear. In germline, CDR1 is MNHEY, CDR2 SMNVEV (reference sequence). This CDR3 spans 13 amino acids. V lost 3 bases to trimming and J lost 2 bases, with 5 bases between them. CDR3 bases: TGTGCCAGCAGTTTTACAGGCAATCAGCCCCAGCATTTT. Amino acids: CASSFTGNQPQHF.

This clonotype has ten or more counts. The V and J genes are TRBV6-1 and TRBJ2-5; D is possibly TRBD2 (6 bases). CDR3 size: 15 residues. V lost 6 bases to trimming and J lost 2 bases, with 16 bases between them. CDR1 MNHNS and CDR2 SASEGT come from the germline V gene. The CDR3 DNA is TGTGCCAGCAGCTTCCAGGGAGGCCCTCAAGAGACCCAGTACTTC. It is translated as CASSFQGGPQETQYF.

This clonotype was counted between two and nine times. The DNA for the CDR3 is TGTGCCAGCAGCCAAGATGCCCAGACTAGAGACGAGCAGTACTTC. It is translated as CASSQDAQTRDEQYF. The chain joins TRBV4-2 to TRBJ2-7, with D tentatively TRBD2 (6 bases). Trimming pared 0 bases from V and 5 bases from J, leaving 14 bases between. The CDR3 runs to 15 residues. Germline values: CDR1 LGHNA, CDR2 YNFKEQ.

The genes are TRBV28 and TRBJ2-7; the match to TRBD2 covers 8 bases. There are 14 residues in the CDR3. V lost 7 bases to trimming and J lost 2 bases; unmatched junction nucleotides: 7. Germline CDR1 reads MDHEN; CDR2 reads SYDVKM. The CDR3 DNA follows: TGTGCCAGCATCCCGGGACTAGGGCCCTACGAGCAGTACTTC. This sequence encodes CASIPGLGPYEQYF.

This chain connects TRBV12-3 or TRBV12-4 to TRBJ2-1; 10 positions agree with TRBD2. The CDR3 covers 14 residues. Trimming at V came to 7 bases and at J to 2 bases, leaving 2 bases not matched to a gene. The CDR3 protein is CASKREGPYNEQFF. In nucleotides, the CDR3 is TGTGCCAGCAAGCGGGAGGGCCCCTACAATGAGCAGTTCTTC.

This clonotype turned up a few times. The chain combines TRBV27 with TRBJ2-1; D not certain. V lost 6 bases to trimming and J lost 0 bases, with 15 bases between them. Germline lookup yields CDR1 MNHEY and CDR2 SMNVEV (reference sequence). The CDR3 spans 16 residues. CDR3 sequence: CASSRAAFSSYNEQFF. The CDR3 coding sequence is TGTGCCAGCAGCCGGGCGGCGTTTAGCTCCTACAATGAGCAGTTCTTC.

There are many counts of this clonotype. V gene TRBV27 combines with J gene TRBJ2-1, with TRBD2 identical over 10 bases. The CDR3 runs to 16 residues. J was trimmed by 6 bases and V by 6 bases; bases with no gene match: 11. Germline CDR1 MNHEY, CDR2 SMNVEV (reference sequence). The CDR3, as DNA: TGTGCCAGCAGCCCAGCGGGAGGGGGAGTTAGCAATGAGCAGTTCTTC. This encodes CASSPAGGGVSNEQFF.

This clonotype was counted ten times or more. The chain recombines TRBV6-2 or TRBV6-3 with TRBJ1-5, with unresolved D. Germline CDR1 reads MNHEY; CDR2 reads SVGEGT. This CDR3 contains 13 residues. Deletions cut 2 bases from V and 5 bases from J, with 7 bases between. CDR3 loop: CASSYPLDQPQHF. Here the CDR3 DNA reads TGTGCCAGCAGTTACCCCCTGGATCAGCCCCAGCATTTT.

Remarks on this clonotype: With a much larger clone just one base away, this may be a read error. The J gene is TRBJ1-1, the V gene TRBV28; D unclear. Germline loops: CDR1 MDHEN, CDR2 SYDVKM. CDR3 length: 14 residues. With 3 bases removed from V and 4 bases from J, the gap between germline ends came to 12 bases. The CDR3 DNA is TGTGCCAGCAGTTTGGAAGAGAAGAGCACTGAAGCTTTCTTT. Translation gives CASSLEEKSTEAFF.

The chain employs TRBV4-2 and TRBJ2-7; possibly TRBD1 or TRBD2 for D (5 bases each). The germline gives CDR1 LGHNA, CDR2 YNFKEQ. This CDR3 is built from 13 residues. Trimming stripped 4 bases from V and 4 bases from J, with 11 bases between. The CDR3 DNA reads as TGTGCCAGCAGCCCTCGTGGGGGATACGAGCAGTACTTC. As protein: CASSPRGGYEQYF.

In its sample, this clonotype was seen a few times. The V gene is TRBV11-1, the J gene TRBJ1-1; D unclear. The CDR3 spans 14 residues. CDR1 is SGHAT, CDR2 FQDESV, per germline (reference sequence). The germline V and J ends were trimmed by 3 bases and 1 base, with 9 bases remaining between them. CDR3 region: CASSLRSRNTEAFF. The CDR3 DNA reads as TGTGCCAGCAGCTTGAGGAGTAGGAACACTGAAGCTTTCTTT. The full variable domain, with the rest looked up from reference TRBV11-1 and TRBJ1-1, is EAEVAQSPRYKITEKSQAVAFWCDPISGHATLYWYRQILGQGPELLVQFQDESVVDDSQLPKDRFSAERLKGVDSTLKIQPAELGDSAMYLCASSLRSRNTEAFFGQGTRLTVV.

This clonotype was counted between two and nine times. The rearrangement links TRBV7-9 to TRBJ2-7; 10 positions agree with TRBD2. Trimming at V came to 3 bases and at J to 3 bases, leaving 8 bases not matched to a gene. This CDR3 has 16 amino acids. Germline V gives CDR1 SEHNR, CDR2 FQNEAQ (reference sequence). CDR3 loop: CASSFASGSLIYEQYF. Here the CDR3 DNA reads TGTGCCAGCAGCTTCGCTAGCGGGAGTCTGATCTACGAGCAGTACTTC. The full variable domain, rest sourced from reference TRBV7-9 and TRBJ2-7, is DTGVSQNPRHKITKRGQNVTFRCDPISEHNRLYWYRQTLGQGPEFLTYFQNEAQLEKSRLLSDRFSAERPKGSFSTLEIQRTEQGDSAMYLCASSFASGSLIYEQYFGPGTRLTVT.

The chain joins TRBV28 to TRBJ1-5; tentatively, D is TRBD1 (6 bases). Trimming cost V 0 bases and J 1 base, with 13 bases left between them. This CDR3 has 17 amino acids. The germline gives CDR1 MDHEN, CDR2 SYDVKM. The CDR3 protein is CASSLWQGQISNQPQHF. Written as DNA, the CDR3 is TGTGCCAGCAGTTTATGGCAGGGACAAATAAGCAATCAGCCCCAGCATTTT. Supplemented by reference TRBV28 and TRBJ1-5, the full variable domain reads DVKVTQSSRYLVKRTGEKVFLECVQDMDHENMFWYRQDPGLGLRLIYFSYDVKMKEKGDIPEGYSVSREKKERFSLILESASTNQTSMYLCASSLWQGQISNQPQHFGDGTRLSIL.

Concerning this clonotype itself: A read error may be the cause here, since a much bigger clone is one base away. CDR3 sequence: CSAVGAGVTDTQCF. For the CDR3, the DNA is TGCAGTGCGGTCGGGGCGGGAGTTACAGATACGCAGTGTTTT. This chain connects TRBV20-1 to TRBJ2-3; 7 bases align to TRBD2. Germline CDR1 and CDR2: DFQATT and SNEGSKA (reference sequence). The CDR3 consists of 14 residues.

This clonotype was detected once. The rearrangement uses TRBV3-1 and TRBJ1-5, with D possibly matching TRBD1 (6 bases). CDR1 and CDR2 from the germline V gene are LGHDT and YNNKEL (reference sequence). This CDR3 contains 15 residues. Trimming cost V 4 bases and J 6 bases, with 16 bases left between them. The CDR3 nucleotides are TGTGCCAGCAGCCCTCTCGGGGGAGGGGGTCAGCCCCAGCATTTT. Its protein is CASSPLGGGGQPQHF.

In the case of this clonotype: Since a much larger clone is just one base distant, this may be a read error. J is TRBJ1-2 and V is TRBV6-5, with 7 bases matching TRBD1. From germline, CDR1 is MNHEY and CDR2 SVGAGI. The CDR3 runs to 16 residues. The V and J ends lost 4 bases and 8 bases, in that order; junction bases with no gene match: 16. CDR3 residues: CASSSHQTGSSSGYTF. The DNA of the CDR3 is TGTGCCAGCAGTTCTCATCAGACAGGGTCGAGTAGCGGCTACACCTTC.

The J gene is TRBJ2-5, the V gene TRBV20-1; D not resolved. Germline loops: CDR1 DFQATT, CDR2 SNEGSKA (reference sequence). V was clipped by 1 base and J by 1 base, with 7 bases between them. CDR3 length equals 13 residues. The CDR3 nucleotides read TGCAGTGCTAGAGGGAACGGCCAAGAGACCCAGTACTTC. Translation: CSARGNGQETQYF.

This clonotype was seen a handful of times. The chain has TRBV5-1 and TRBJ2-3; D call uncertain. Trimming took off 5 bases at V and 2 bases at J, with 6 bases between the two ends. This CDR3 is built from 12 residues. The germline V gene encodes CDR1 SGHRS and CDR2 YFSETQ. CDR3 loop: CASRGDTDTQYF. In DNA, the CDR3 is TGCGCCAGCAGAGGCGACACAGATACGCAGTATTTT.

As to this clonotype: Given a much more abundant clone one base away, this may be a read error. This chain links TRBV6-1 with TRBJ2-3; no definite D call. Germline CDR1 MNHNS, CDR2 SASEGT. The CDR3 runs to 15 residues. The CDR3 loop is CDTSWLVEATDTQYF. The CDR3, as DNA: TGTGACACCAGTTGGTTAGTGGAAGCCACAGATACGCAGTATTTT.

The gene calls are TRBV5-1 and TRBJ2-7; D may be TRBD1 (5 bases). Per germline, CDR1 SGHRS and CDR2 YFSETQ. Trimming pared 0 bases from V and 5 bases from J, leaving 9 bases between. The CDR3 totals 13 residues. The CDR3 protein is CASSLARGNEQYF. The CDR3 DNA follows: TGCGCCAGCAGCTTGGCAAGGGGCAACGAGCAGTACTTC.

The CDR3 region is CASSEQGRYGQKLFF. The CDR3 DNA sequence: TGTGCCAGCAGTGAACAGGGGCGCTATGGTCAAAAACTGTTTTTT. The V gene is TRBV25-1, the J gene TRBJ1-4, with TRBD1 as a possible D gene (6 bases). This CDR3 spans 15 amino acids. Trimming took off 2 bases at V and 9 bases at J, with 16 bases between the two ends. Looked up from germline, CDR1 is MGHDK and CDR2 is SYGVNS.

This chain uses TRBV11-2 with TRBJ2-2; no definite D call. V was trimmed by 7 bases and J by 2 bases, leaving 17 bases between them. The germline CDR1 and CDR2 sequences are SGHAT and FQNNGV. The CDR3 is made up of 16 amino acids. The CDR3 sequence is CASTLLGLVNTGELFF. CDR3 DNA sequence: TGTGCCAGCACCCTTCTCGGGCTGGTTAACACCGGGGAGCTGTTTTTT.

A few counts support this clonotype. At one boundary the junction diverges from the germline segment, which might be a read error. The chain has TRBV2 and TRBJ2-3; D is unresolved. CDR1 SNHLY and CDR2 FYNNEI come from the germline V gene. The CDR3 consists of 9 residues. The CDR3, as DNA: TGTGCCAGCAGTGAATCCTTTTTTTGG. This codes for CASSESFFW.

Regarding this clonotype: A much larger clone lies a single base off, so this may be a read error. The chain has TRBV6-1 and TRBJ2-5; no clear D gene. Germline assignment: CDR1 MNHNS and CDR2 SASEGT. The CDR3 has 14 amino acids. With 1 base removed from V and 2 bases from J, the gap between germline ends came to 8 bases. The CDR3 is CASSEGVSQETQYF. For the CDR3, the DNA is TGTGCCAGCAGTGAAGGTGTGTCTCAAGAGACCCAGTACTTC.

There are many counts of this clonotype. The chain has TRBV6-2 or TRBV6-3 and TRBJ2-3; TRBD2 is a possible D gene (5 bases). Trimming removed 7 bases from V and 6 bases from J, with 11 bases in between. The CDR3 extends over 12 amino acids. In germline, CDR1 is MNHEY, CDR2 SVGEGT. The CDR3 sequence is CASILRGDTQYF. The CDR3 bases are TGTGCCAGCATTCTCCGAGGGGATACGCAGTATTTT.

As for this clonotype: In this CDR3 the conserved last residue, phenylalanine or tryptophan, is missing, so a read error is likely. The chain carries TRBV4-1 and TRBJ2-7; D not resolved. CDR1 and CDR2 from the germline V gene are MGHRA and YSYEKL. CDR3 size: 14 residues. Trimming took off 4 bases at V and 7 bases at J, with 17 bases between the two ends. CDR3 amino acids: CASSPDLGWIEQYI. For the CDR3, the DNA is TGCGCCAGCAGCCCCGATCTAGGGTGGATAGAGCAGTACATC.